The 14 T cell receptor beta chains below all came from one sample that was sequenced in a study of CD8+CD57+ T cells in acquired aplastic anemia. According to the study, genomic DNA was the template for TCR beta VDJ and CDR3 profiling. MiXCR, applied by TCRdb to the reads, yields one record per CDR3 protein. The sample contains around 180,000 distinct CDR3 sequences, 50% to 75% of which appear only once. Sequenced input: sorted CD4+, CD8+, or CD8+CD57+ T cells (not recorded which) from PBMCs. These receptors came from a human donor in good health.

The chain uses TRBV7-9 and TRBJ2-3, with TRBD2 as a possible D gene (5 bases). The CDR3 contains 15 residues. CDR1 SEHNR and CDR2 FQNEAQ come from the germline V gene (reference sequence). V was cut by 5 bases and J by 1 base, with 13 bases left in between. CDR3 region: CASSIGLAGTDTQYF. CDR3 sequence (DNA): TGTGCCAGCAGCATCGGGCTAGCCGGCACAGATACGCAGTATTTT.

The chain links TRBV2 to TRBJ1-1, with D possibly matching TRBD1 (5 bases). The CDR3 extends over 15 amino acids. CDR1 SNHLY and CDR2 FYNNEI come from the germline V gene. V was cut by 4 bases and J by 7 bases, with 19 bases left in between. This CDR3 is CASSGGVGGRVEAFF. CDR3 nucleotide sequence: TGTGCCAGCAGTGGTGGGGTTGGGGGAAGGGTTGAAGCTTTCTTT.

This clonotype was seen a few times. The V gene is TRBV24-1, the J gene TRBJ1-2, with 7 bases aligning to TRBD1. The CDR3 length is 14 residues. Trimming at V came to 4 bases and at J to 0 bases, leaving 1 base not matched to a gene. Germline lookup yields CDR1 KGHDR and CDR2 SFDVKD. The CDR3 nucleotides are TGTGCCACCAGTGACGACAGGGCTAACTATGGCTACACCTTC. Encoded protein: CATSDDRANYGYTF.

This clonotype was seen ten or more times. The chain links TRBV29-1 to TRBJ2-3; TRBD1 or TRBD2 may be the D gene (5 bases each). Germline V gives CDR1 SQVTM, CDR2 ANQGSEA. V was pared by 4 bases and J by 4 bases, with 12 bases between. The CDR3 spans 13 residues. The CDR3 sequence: CSVVRGSADTQYF. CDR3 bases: TGCAGCGTTGTGAGGGGTAGCGCAGATACGCAGTATTTT.

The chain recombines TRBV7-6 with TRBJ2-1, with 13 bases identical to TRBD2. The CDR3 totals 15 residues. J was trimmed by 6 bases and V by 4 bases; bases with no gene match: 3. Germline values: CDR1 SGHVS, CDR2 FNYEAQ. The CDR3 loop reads CASSYGLAGANEQFF. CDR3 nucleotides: TGTGCCAGCAGCTACGGACTAGCGGGAGCCAATGAGCAGTTCTTC.

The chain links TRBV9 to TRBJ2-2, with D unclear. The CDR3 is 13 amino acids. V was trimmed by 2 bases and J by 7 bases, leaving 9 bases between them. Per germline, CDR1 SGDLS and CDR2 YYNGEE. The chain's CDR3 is CASSVSLVGELFF. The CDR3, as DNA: TGTGCCAGCAGCGTTTCCTTGGTCGGGGAGCTGTTTTTT.

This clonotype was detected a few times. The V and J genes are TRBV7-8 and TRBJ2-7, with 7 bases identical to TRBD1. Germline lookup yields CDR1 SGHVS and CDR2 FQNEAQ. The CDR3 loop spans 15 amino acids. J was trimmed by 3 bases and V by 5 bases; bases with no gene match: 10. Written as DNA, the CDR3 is TGTGCCAGCAGCGCCCGGACAGGCCAGATCTACGAGCAGTACTTC. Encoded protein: CASSARTGQIYEQYF. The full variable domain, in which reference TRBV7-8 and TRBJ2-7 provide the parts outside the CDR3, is GAGVSQSPRYKVAKRGQDVALRCDPISGHVSLFWYQQALGQGPEFLTYFQNEAQLDKSGLPSDRFFAERPEGSVSTLKIQRTQQEDSAVYLCASSARTGQIYEQYFGPGTRLTVT.

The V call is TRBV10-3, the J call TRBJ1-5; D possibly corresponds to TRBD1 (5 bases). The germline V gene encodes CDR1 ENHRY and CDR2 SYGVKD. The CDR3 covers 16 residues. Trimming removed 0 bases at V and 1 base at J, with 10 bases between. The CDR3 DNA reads TGTGCCATCAGTGAGTCGGGGCGGGGAAGCAATCAGCCCCAGCATTTT. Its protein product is CAISESGRGSNQPQHF.

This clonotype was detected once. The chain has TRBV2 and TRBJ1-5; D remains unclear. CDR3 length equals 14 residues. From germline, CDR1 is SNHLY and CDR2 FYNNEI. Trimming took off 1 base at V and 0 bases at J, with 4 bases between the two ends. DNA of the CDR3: TGTGCCAGCAGTGAAGGGCCTAGCAATCAGCCCCAGCATTTT. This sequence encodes CASSEGPSNQPQHF.

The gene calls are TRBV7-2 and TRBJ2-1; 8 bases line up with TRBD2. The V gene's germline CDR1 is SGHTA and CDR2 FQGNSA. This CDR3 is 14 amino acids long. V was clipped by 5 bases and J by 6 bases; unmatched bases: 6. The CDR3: CASSALLAANEQFF. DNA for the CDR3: TGTGCCAGCAGCGCCCTACTAGCGGCCAATGAGCAGTTCTTC. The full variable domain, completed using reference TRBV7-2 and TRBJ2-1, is GAGVSQSPSNKVTEKGKDVELRCDPISGHTALYWYRQSLGQGLEFLIYFQGNSAPDKSGLPSDRFSAERTGGSVSTLTIQRTQQEDSAVYLCASSALLAANEQFFGPGTRLTVL.

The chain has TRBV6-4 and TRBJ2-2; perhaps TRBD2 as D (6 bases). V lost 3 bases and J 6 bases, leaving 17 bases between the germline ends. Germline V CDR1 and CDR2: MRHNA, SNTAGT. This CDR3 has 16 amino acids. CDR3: CASSEGLASGPGELFF. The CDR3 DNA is TGTGCCAGCAGTGAAGGGTTAGCCAGCGGGCCCGGGGAGCTGTTTTTT.

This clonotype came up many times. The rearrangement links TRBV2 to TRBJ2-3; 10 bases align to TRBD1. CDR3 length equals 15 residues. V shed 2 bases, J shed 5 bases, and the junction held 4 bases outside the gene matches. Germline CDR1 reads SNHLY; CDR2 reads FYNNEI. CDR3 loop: CASSEFGQGVDTQYF. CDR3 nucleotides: TGTGCCAGCAGTGAATTTGGACAGGGGGTAGATACGCAGTATTTT.

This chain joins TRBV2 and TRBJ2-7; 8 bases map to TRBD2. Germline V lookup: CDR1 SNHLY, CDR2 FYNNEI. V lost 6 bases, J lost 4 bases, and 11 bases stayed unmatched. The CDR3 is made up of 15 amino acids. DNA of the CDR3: TGTGCCAGCAGGATCCCGTTAGCGGGGAGATACGAGCAGTACTTC. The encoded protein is CASRIPLAGRYEQYF.

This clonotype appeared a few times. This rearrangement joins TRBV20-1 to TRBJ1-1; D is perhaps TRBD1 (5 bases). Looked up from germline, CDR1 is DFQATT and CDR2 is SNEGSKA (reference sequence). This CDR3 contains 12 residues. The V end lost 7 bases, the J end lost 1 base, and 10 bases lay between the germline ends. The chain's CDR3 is CSVSRGNTEAFF. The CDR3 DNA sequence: TGCAGTGTTTCGAGGGGGAACACTGAAGCTTTCTTT.